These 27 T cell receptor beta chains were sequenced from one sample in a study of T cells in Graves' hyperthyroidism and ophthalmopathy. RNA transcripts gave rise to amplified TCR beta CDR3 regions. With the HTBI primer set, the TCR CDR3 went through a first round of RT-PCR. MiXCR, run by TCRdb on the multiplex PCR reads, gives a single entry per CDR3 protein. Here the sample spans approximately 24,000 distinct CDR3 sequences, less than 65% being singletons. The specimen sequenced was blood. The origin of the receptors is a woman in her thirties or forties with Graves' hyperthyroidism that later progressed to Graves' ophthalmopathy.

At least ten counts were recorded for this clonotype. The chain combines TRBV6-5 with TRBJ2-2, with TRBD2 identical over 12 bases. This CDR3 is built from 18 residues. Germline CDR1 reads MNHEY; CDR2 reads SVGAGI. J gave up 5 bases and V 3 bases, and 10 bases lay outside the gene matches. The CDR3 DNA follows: TGTGCCAGCAGTTATCCTAGCTCGACTAGCGGGGGAACCGGGGAGCTGTTTTTT. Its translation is CASSYPSSTSGGTGELFF.

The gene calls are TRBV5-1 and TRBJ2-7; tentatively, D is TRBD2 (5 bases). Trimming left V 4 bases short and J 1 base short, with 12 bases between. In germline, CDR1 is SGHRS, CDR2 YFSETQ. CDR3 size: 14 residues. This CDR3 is CASSTGSGSYEQYF. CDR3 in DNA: TGCGCCAGCAGCACGGGGTCCGGATCCTACGAGCAGTACTTC.

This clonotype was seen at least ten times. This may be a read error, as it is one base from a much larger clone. The CDR3 loop reads CASTRGSQETQYF. CDR3 DNA: TGTGCCAGCACCCGAGGTAGTCAAGAGACCCAGTACTTC. This chain links TRBV12-3 or TRBV12-4 with TRBJ2-5; D ambiguous. Trimming removed 7 bases at V and 2 bases at J, with 11 bases between. The length of the CDR3 is 13 residues.

This CDR3 reads CASSRSEGRETQYF. The CDR3 nucleotides read TGTGCCAGCAGTAGATCCGAGGGTCGGGAGACCCAGTACTTC. The genes are TRBV6-5 and TRBJ2-5, with a tentative D call TRBD2 (5 bases). Germline CDR1 MNHEY, CDR2 SVGAGI. The V and J ends lost 5 bases and 5 bases respectively, with 15 bases between them. The CDR3 totals 14 residues.

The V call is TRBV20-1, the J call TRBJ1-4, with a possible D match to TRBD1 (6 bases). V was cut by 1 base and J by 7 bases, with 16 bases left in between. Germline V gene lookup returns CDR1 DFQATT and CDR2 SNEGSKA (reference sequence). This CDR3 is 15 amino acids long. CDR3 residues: CSARVPGTIAEKLFF. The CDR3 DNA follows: TGCAGTGCTAGAGTCCCCGGGACAATAGCTGAAAAACTGTTTTTT.

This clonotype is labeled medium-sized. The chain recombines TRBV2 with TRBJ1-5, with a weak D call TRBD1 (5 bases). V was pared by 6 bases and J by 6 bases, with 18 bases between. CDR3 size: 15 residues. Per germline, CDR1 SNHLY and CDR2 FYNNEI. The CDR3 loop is CASRIDMGQGQPQHF. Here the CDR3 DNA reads TGTGCCAGCAGAATAGACATGGGGCAGGGTCAGCCCCAGCATTTT.

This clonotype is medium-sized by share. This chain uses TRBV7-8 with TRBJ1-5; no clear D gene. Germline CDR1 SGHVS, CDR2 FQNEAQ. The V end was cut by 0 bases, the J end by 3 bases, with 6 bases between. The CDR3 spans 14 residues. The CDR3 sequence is CASSLAGINQPQHF. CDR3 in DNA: TGTGCCAGCAGCTTAGCGGGAATCAATCAGCCCCAGCATTTT.

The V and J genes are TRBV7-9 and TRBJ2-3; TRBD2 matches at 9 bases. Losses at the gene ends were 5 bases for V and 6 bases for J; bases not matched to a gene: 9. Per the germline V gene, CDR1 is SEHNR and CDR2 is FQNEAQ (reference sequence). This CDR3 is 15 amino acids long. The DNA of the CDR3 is TGTGCCAGCAGCGCGAATAGCGGGAGATCGGATACGCAGTATTTT. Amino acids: CASSANSGRSDTQYF.

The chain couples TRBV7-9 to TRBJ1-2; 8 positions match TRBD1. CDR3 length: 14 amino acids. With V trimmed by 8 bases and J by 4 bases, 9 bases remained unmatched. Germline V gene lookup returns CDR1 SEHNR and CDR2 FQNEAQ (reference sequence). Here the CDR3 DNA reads TGTGCCAGCGGACAGGGCTCGGGGGTCTATGGCTACACCTTC. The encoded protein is CASGQGSGVYGYTF.

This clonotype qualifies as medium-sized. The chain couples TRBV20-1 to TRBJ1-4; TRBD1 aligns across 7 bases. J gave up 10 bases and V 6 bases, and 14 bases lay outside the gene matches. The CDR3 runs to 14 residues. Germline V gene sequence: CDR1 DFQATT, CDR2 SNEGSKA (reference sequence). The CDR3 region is CSAMPGQADGKLFF. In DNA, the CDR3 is TGCAGTGCAATGCCCGGACAGGCCGACGGAAAACTGTTTTTT.

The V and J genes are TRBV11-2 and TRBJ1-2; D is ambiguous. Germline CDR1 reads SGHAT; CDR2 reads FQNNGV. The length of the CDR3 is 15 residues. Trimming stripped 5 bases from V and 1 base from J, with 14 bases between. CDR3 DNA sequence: TGTGCCAGCAGCCCCGCGGGCAGAGATAACTATGGCTACACCTTC. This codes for CASSPAGRDNYGYTF.

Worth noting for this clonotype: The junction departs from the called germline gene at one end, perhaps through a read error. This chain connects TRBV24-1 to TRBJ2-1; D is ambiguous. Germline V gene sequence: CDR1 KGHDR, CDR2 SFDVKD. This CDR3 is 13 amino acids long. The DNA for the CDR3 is TGTGCCACCAGTGTTTTGTGCGGATATGAGCAGTTCTTC. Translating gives CATSVLCGYEQFF.

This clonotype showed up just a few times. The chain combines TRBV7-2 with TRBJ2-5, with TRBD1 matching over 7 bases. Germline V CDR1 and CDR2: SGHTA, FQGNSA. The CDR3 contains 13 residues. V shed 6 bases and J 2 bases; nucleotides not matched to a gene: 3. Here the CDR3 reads CASSRDRQETQYF. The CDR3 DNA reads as TGTGCCAGCAGTAGGGACAGACAAGAGACCCAGTACTTC.

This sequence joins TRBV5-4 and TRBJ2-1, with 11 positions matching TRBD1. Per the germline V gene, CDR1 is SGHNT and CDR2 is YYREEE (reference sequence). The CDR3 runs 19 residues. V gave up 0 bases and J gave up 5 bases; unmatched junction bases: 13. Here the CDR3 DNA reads TGTGCCAGCAGCTTGGTGGGACAGGGGGGCTACAGGCAGGACAATGAGCAGTTCTTC. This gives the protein CASSLVGQGGYRQDNEQFF. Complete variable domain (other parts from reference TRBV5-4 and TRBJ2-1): ETGVTQSPTHLIKTRGQQVTLRCSSQSGHNTVSWYQQALGQGPQFIFQYYREEENGRGNFPPRFSGLQFPNYSSELNVNALELDDSALYLCASSLVGQGGYRQDNEQFFGPGTRLTVL.

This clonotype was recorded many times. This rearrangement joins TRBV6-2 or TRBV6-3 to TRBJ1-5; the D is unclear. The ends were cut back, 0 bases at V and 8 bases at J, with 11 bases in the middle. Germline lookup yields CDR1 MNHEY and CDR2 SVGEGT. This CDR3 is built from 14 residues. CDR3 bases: TGTGCCAGCAGTTACTCCTTAGTAGCTGAGCCCCAGCATTTT. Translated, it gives CASSYSLVAEPQHF.

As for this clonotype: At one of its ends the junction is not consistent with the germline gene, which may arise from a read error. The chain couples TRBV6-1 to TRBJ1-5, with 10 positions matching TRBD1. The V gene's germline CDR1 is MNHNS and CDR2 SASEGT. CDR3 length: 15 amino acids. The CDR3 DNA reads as TGTGCCAGCACCAACGGACAGGGGGTCAATGAGCCCCAGCATTTT. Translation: CASTNGQGVNEPQHF.

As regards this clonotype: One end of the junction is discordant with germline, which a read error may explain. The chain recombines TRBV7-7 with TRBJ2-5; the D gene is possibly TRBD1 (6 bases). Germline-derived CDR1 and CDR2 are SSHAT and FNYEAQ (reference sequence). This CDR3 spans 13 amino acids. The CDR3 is CASSMDRQETQYF. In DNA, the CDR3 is TGTGCTAGCAGCATGGACAGACAAGAGACCCAGTACTTC.

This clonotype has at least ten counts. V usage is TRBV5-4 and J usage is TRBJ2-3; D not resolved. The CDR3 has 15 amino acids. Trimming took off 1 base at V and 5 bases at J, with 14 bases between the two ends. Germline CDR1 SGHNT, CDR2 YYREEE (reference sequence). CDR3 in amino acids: CASSLIGPARDTQYF. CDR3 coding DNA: TGTGCCAGCAGCTTGATTGGCCCAGCGAGAGATACGCAGTATTTT.

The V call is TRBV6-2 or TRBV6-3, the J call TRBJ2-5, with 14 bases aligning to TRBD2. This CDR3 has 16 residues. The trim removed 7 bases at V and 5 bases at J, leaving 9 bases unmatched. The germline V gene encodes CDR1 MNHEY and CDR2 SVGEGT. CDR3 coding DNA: TGTGCCAGCAACTCCGGGACTAGCGGGAGAGGGGAGACCCAGTACTTC. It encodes CASNSGTSGRGETQYF.

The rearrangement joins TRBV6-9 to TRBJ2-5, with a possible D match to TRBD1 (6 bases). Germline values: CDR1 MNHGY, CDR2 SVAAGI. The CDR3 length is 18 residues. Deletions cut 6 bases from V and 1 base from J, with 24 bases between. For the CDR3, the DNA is TGTGCCAGCAGGGGGGCAAAAGGTAGTGGGCGCACCCAAGAGACCCAGTACTTC. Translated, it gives CASRGAKGSGRTQETQYF.

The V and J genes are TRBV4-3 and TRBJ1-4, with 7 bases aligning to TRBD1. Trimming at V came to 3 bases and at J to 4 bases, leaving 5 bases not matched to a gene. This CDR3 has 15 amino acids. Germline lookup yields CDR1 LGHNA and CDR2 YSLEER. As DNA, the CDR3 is TGCGCCAGCAGCCAGCTGACAGGGAATAATGAAAAACTGTTTTTT. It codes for CASSQLTGNNEKLFF.

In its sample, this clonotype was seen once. The CDR3 DNA reads TGTGCCAGCAGTTCCTCGACAGGGGGCACAGATACGCAGTATTTT. Encoded protein: CASSSSTGGTDTQYF. The chain uses TRBV2 and TRBJ2-3, with TRBD1 identical over 8 bases. Germline CDR1 SNHLY, CDR2 FYNNEI. J gave up 1 base and V 5 bases, and 5 bases lay outside the gene matches. The CDR3 has 15 residues.

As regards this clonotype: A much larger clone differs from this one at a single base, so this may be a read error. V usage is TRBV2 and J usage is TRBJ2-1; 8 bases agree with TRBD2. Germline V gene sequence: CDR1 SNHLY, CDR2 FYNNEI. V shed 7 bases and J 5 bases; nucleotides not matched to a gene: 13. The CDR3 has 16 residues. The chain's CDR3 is CASTGTRGGGHNEQFF. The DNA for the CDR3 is TGTGCCAGCACCGGGACTAGAGGGGGAGGTCACAATGAGCAGTTCTTC.

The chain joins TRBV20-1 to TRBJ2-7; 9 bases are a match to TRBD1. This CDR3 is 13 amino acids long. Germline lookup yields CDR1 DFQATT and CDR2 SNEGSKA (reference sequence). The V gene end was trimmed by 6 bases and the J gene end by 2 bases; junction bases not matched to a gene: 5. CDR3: CSAPGQGPYEQYF. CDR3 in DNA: TGCAGTGCGCCGGGACAGGGACCCTACGAGCAGTACTTC.

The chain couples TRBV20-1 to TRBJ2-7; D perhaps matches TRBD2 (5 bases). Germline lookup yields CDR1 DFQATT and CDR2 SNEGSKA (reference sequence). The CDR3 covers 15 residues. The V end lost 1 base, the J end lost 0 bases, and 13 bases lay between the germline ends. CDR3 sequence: CSARVSGLPSYEQYF. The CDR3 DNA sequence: TGCAGTGCTAGAGTGAGCGGACTTCCCTCCTACGAGCAGTACTTC.

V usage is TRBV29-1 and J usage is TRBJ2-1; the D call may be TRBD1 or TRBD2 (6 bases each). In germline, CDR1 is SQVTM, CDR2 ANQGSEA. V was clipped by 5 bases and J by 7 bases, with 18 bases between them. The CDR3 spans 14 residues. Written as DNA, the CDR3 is TGCAGCGTTCTAGGGGGGCAGATGAGGAATGAGCAGTTCTTC. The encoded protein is CSVLGGQMRNEQFF.

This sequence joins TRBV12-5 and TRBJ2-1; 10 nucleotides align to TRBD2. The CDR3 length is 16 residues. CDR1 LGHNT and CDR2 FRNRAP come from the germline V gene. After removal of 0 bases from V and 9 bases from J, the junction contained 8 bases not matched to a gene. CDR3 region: CASGLVLSGRAGEQFF. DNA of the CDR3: TGTGCTAGTGGTTTGGTACTAAGCGGGAGGGCCGGTGAGCAGTTCTTC.